This T cell receptor beta chain was captured in a study of cytomegalovirus exposure and HLA in healthy donors. Study outcomes and limitations: In an earlier analysis, most TCR beta V segments were productive about 87% or about 30% of the time. In a later analysis, parvovirus B19, influenza, CMV and Epstein-Barr virus appeared linked to several top co-occurrence clusters.

PCR employed 60 Vbeta and 13 Jbeta primers. Generated by immunoSEQ multiplex PCR, the TCRdb table keeps only in-frame clones and is missing some. Counted here are 130,000 to 150,000 clones, approximately 79% occurring once; the ten biggest clones make up about 1.7%. Points on this clone: Antigen specificity is unknown.

The V gene lost 5 bases and the J gene lost 4 bases, with 21 bases spanning the gap. Germline V gene sequence: CDR1 MDHEN, CDR2 SYDVKM. The CDR3 is 17 residues long. The chain recombines TRBV28 with TRBJ2-4, with D tentatively TRBD2 (5 bases). This clonotype originated in a woman aged 25 to 39 in good health and CMV-seronegative. The sequencing sample was made of PBMCs. Written as DNA, the CDR3 is TGTGCCAGCAGTACCTCCGACGGGGATCGGCTAAAAAACATTCAGTACTTC. Its translation is CASSTSDGDRLKNIQYF.